Shown below are 6 T cell receptor beta chains from a single sample sequenced in a study of blood T cell repertoires in COVID-19. Assay used: immunoSEQ multiplex PCR; TCRdb lists only in-frame clones, some missing. The sample has tens of thousands of clones; approximately 88% are singletons. Sequencing input: peripheral blood. The receptors originated from a woman over 75 with active or convalescent COVID-19.

V is TRBV2 and J is TRBJ2-5, with 12 bases aligning to TRBD2. Per germline, CDR1 SNHLY and CDR2 FYNNEI. V gave up 5 bases and J gave up 4 bases; unmatched junction bases: 8. This CDR3 has 16 residues. CDR3 sequence: CASSSQTSGSGETQYF. The DNA of the CDR3 is TGTGCCAGCAGTTCCCAGACTAGCGGGAGTGGAGAGACCCAGTACTTC.

The chain employs TRBV2 and TRBJ1-4; 8 bases are a match to TRBD1. J lost 1 base, V lost 7 bases, and 8 bases had no gene match. Germline-derived CDR1 and CDR2 are SNHLY and FYNNEI. This CDR3 comprises 16 residues. CDR3 amino acids: CASTRNRGVTNEKLFF. As DNA, the CDR3 is TGTGCCAGCACCCGAAACAGGGGGGTAACTAATGAAAAACTGTTTTTT.

This clone occurred once. This chain joins TRBV2 and TRBJ2-3, with 11 bases matching TRBD2. The CDR3 loop spans 16 amino acids. The V gene's germline CDR1 is SNHLY and CDR2 FYNNEI. Losses at the gene ends were 8 bases for V and 6 bases for J; bases not matched to a gene: 13. For the CDR3, the DNA is TGTGCCAGCCGCCTATTACTAGCGGGGGCCGAGGATACGCAGTATTTT. It yields the protein CASRLLLAGAEDTQYF.

The J gene is TRBJ1-2, the V gene TRBV18; 11 nucleotides line up with TRBD1. CDR1 is KGHSH and CDR2 is LQKENI in the germline V gene. The CDR3 is 16 amino acids. The junction had 7 bases not matched to a gene; V was cut back by 3 bases and J by 4 bases. DNA of the CDR3: TGTGCCAGCTCACCGCGGACAGGGGGCTTGGTCTATGGCTACACCTTC. Translated, it gives CASSPRTGGLVYGYTF.

The chain employs TRBV18 and TRBJ2-7; 7 bases are shared with TRBD2. The CDR3 contains 14 residues. With V trimmed by 3 bases and J by 2 bases, 4 bases remained unmatched. From germline, CDR1 is KGHSH and CDR2 LQKENI. The DNA of the CDR3 is TGTGCCAGCTCACCGGGGAGGGATCCCTACGAGCAGTACTTC. Translation gives CASSPGRDPYEQYF.

The chain couples TRBV5-6 to TRBJ2-1; the match to TRBD2 covers 10 bases. This CDR3 contains 16 residues. V was clipped by 4 bases and J by 4 bases; unmatched bases: 8. Germline V gene lookup returns CDR1 SGHDT and CDR2 YYEEEE. The CDR3 spells CASSRRRTSGYNEQFF. The CDR3 DNA is TGTGCCAGCAGCCGTAGGAGGACTAGCGGATACAATGAGCAGTTCTTC.